These T cell receptor beta chains were read from a single sample in a study of beta chain features in type 1 diabetes. Repertoires were generated with immunoSEQ multiplex PCR, while TCRdb's copy carries only in-frame clones and drops some. The sample consists of 350,000 to 450,000 clones, over 12% of them appearing once. Input material: naive CD4+ T cells from blood. These receptors came from a young woman in good health. The CDR3 runs from the conserved cysteine through the conserved F or W. A D gene is named only where the DNA matches it firmly. Size tells how often a clone was seen (once, few, many) or the class of an expanded clone, and some rows leave it out.

few | TRBD2 | TRBJ2-5 | TRBV5-1 | TGCGCCAGCCACGGGACTAGCTGGGAGACCCAGTACTTC | CASHGTSWETQYF
. | . | TRBJ2-2 | TRBV19 | TGTGCCAGTAGTGCGGGGGCCGACCCGATGGGCGGGGAGCTGTTTTTT | CASSAGADPMGGELFF
. | TRBD2 | TRBJ2-1 | TRBV4-2 | TGTGCCAGCAGCATCGGGAGGTTCGCCTACAATGAGCAGTTCTTC | CASSIGRFAYNEQFF
few | TRBD2 | TRBJ2-3 | TRBV4-2 | TGTGCCAGCAGCCAACTTACTAGCGGGAGCACAGATACGCAGTATTTT | CASSQLTSGSTDTQYF
few | . | TRBJ1-2 | TRBV6-5 | TGTGCCACCCAGACAGGCGACTATGGCTACACCTTC | CATQTGDYGYTF
few | TRBD1 | TRBJ2-7 | TRBV28 | TGTGCCAGCAGTTCGTACCAGGGGGACGAGCAGTACTTC | CASSSYQGDEQYF
. | TRBD2 | TRBJ2-3 | TRBV7-6 | TGTGCCAGCAGCTTGCGTACTAGCGGGAGGCGGTCAGATACGCAGTATTTT | CASSLRTSGRRSDTQYF
. | . | TRBJ1-2 | TRBV28 | TGTGCCAGCAGTCGCCCCTCGGGAAGCTATGGCTACACCTTC | CASSRPSGSYGYTF
few | TRBD1 | TRBJ1-2 | TRBV5-1 | TGCGCCAGCAGCGCGGCTGCCGGGACAGCAAATGGCTACACCTTC | CASSAAAGTANGYTF
few | TRBD1 | TRBJ2-7 | TRBV29-1 | TGCAGCGTTGGGACAGGTATCAACTACGAGCAGTACTTC | CSVGTGINYEQYF
. | TRBD1 | TRBJ2-2 | TRBV30 | TGTGCCTGGAGCCGGGACAGGGGGTCGACCGGGGAGCTGTTTTTT | CAWSRDRGSTGELFF
. | . | TRBJ2-2 | TRBV28 | TGTGCCAGCAGTTTCGGGTTAAGGGAGCTGTTTTTT | CASSFGLRELFF
. | . | TRBJ1-4 | TRBV30 | TGTGCCTTCACTAGGGGGACTAATGAAAAACTGTTTTTT | CAFTRGTNEKLFF
. | TRBD1 | TRBJ1-5 | TRBV28 | TGTGCCAGCACCACCTTGGGACAGGGGGGTAATCAGCCCCAGCATTTT | CASTTLGQGGNQPQHF
. | . | TRBJ2-5 | TRBV28 | TGTGCCAGCGAGCAAGAGACCCAGTACTTC | CASEQETQYF
. | . | TRBJ2-3 | TRBV7-9 | TGTGCCAGCAGCCTAACGGATACGCAGTATTTT | CASSLTDTQYF
few | . | TRBJ2-5 | TRBV25-1 | TGTGCCAGCAGCCTCCGTGGGGGCGCGTTGGAGACCCAGTACTTC | CASSLRGGALETQYF
. | TRBD1 | TRBJ1-1 | TRBV18 | TGTGCCAGCTCACCACCGGGGGGACAGGGGGCGGCTGAAGCTTTCTTT | CASSPPGGQGAAEAFF
. | TRBD1 | TRBJ2-7 | TRBV9 | TGTGCCAGCAGCGTTGCAGGGGGCCTCCCCTACGAGCAGTACTTC | CASSVAGGLPYEQYF
few | . | TRBJ2-3 | TRBV27 | TGTGCCAGCAGGAGCCTTGTAGGGGCAGATACGCAGTATTTT | CASRSLVGADTQYF
few | TRBD2 | TRBJ2-7 | TRBV9 | TGTGCCAGCAGCGCATCTAGCGGGAGTACGTGGGAGCAGTACTTC | CASSASSGSTWEQYF
few | . | TRBJ1-4 | TRBV30 | TGTGCCTGGAGTGTACGGGGATCAACTAATGAAAAACTGTTTTTT | CAWSVRGSTNEKLFF